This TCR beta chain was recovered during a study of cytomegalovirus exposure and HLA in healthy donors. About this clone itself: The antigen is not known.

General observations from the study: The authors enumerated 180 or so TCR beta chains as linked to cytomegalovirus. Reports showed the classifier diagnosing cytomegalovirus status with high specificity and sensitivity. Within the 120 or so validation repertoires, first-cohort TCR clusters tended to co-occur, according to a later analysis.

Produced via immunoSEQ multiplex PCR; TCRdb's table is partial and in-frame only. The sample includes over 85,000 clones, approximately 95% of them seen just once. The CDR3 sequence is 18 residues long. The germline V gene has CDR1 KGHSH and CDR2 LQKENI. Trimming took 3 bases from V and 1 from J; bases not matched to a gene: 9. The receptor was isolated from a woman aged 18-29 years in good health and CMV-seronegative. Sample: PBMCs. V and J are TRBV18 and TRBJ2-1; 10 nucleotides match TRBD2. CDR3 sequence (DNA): TGTGCCAGCTCACCGGCGCGTCTAGCGGGGGCATCCTACAATGAGCAGTTCTTC. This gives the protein CASSPARLAGASYNEQFF.